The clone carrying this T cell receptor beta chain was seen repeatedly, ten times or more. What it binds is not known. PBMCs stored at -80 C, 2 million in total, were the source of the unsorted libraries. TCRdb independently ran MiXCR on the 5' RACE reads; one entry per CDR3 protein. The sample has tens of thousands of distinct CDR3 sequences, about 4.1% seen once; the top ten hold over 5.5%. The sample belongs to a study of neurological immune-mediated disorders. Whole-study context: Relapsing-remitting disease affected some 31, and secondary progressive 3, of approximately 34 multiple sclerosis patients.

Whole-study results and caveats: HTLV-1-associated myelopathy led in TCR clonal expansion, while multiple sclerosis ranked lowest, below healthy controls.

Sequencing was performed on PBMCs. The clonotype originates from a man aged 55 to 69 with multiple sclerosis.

The CDR3: CSARDRGGLNSPLHF. The CDR3 DNA is TGCAGTGCTAGAGATCGGGGAGGGTTAAATTCACCCCTCCACTTT. The rearrangement uses TRBV20-1 and TRBJ1-6; no clear D gene. CDR1 and CDR2 (germline): DFQATT, SNEGSKA (reference sequence). The CDR3 contains 15 residues. V was clipped by 0 bases and J by 7 bases, with 13 bases between them.